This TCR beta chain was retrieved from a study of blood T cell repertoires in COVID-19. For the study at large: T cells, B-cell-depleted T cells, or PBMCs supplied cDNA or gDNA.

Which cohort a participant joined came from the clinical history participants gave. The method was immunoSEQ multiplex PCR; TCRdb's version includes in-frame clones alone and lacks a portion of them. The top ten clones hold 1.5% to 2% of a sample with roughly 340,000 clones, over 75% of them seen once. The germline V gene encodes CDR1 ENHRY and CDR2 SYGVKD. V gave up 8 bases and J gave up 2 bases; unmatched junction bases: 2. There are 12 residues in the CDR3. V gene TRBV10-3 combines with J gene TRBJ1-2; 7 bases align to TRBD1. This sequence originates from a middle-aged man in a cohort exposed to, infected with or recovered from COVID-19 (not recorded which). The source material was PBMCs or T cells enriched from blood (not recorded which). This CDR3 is CAIGTANYGYTF. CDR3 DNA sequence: TGTGCCATCGGGACAGCCAACTATGGCTACACCTTC.